A single sample gave rise to the 16 T cell receptor beta chains below, sequenced in a study of T cells in Graves' hyperthyroidism and ophthalmopathy. Amplified regions were TCR beta CDR3 sequences from RNA transcripts. HTBI primers were the set used in a first-round RT-PCR of the TCR CDR3. TCRdb used MiXCR to reprocess the multiplex PCR reads, holding one entry per CDR3 protein. The table shows roughly 400,000 distinct CDR3 sequences, with over 12% occurring only once. The sample consisted of blood. The receptor set was obtained from a man aged 45-65 years with Graves' ophthalmopathy.

The table lists this clonotype with many counts. This chain uses TRBV20-1 with TRBJ2-3; 8 bases line up with TRBD2. Germline CDR1 and CDR2: DFQATT and SNEGSKA (reference sequence). V was clipped by 3 bases and J by 3 bases; unmatched bases: 11. The CDR3 spans 16 residues. CDR3 in amino acids: CSASGNAGGSTDTQYF. CDR3 DNA sequence: TGCAGTGCTAGTGGGAACGCGGGAGGATCGACAGATACGCAGTATTTT.

In its sample, this clonotype was seen many times. The V and J genes are TRBV7-2 and TRBJ2-1; the match to TRBD2 covers 9 bases. The V and J ends lost 6 bases and 8 bases, in that order; junction bases with no gene match: 11. Germline V gene data show CDR1 as SGHTA and CDR2 as FQGNSA. CDR3 length: 15 amino acids. CDR3 protein: CASSFSGSRFDEQFF. The CDR3 nucleotides are TGTGCCAGCAGTTTTAGCGGGAGCCGGTTTGATGAGCAGTTCTTC.

At least ten counts were recorded for this clonotype. The gene calls are TRBV3-1 and TRBJ2-7; 10 bases fit TRBD1. Trimming took 4 bases from V and 4 from J; bases not matched to a gene: 7. This CDR3 has 15 residues. Germline CDR1 reads LGHDT; CDR2 reads YNNKEL (reference sequence). Written as DNA, the CDR3 is TGTGCCAGCAGCCCCGGACAGGGGGACGGTTACGAGCAGTACTTC. It yields the protein CASSPGQGDGYEQYF.

In its sample, this clonotype was seen many times. The chain is built from TRBV12-3 or TRBV12-4 and TRBJ2-7; D is possibly TRBD2 (5 bases). This CDR3 contains 13 residues. Trimming removed 6 bases at V and 2 bases at J, with 11 bases between. This chain's CDR3 is CASSLSLAYEQYF. The CDR3 DNA sequence: TGTGCCAGCAGCCTTTCACTAGCCTACGAGCAGTACTTC.

This clonotype was counted ten times or more. This rearrangement joins TRBV5-1 to TRBJ2-2; perhaps D is TRBD1 or TRBD2 (5 bases each). V was trimmed by 4 bases and J by 4 bases, leaving 17 bases between them. CDR3 length: 16 residues. The germline V gene encodes CDR1 SGHRS and CDR2 YFSETQ. For the CDR3, the DNA is TGCGCCAGCAGCCCGAGGGGACCACCCCCCACCGGGGAGCTGTTTTTT. It codes for CASSPRGPPPTGELFF.

This clonotype has at least ten counts. This chain connects TRBV12-3 or TRBV12-4 to TRBJ1-5, with D unclear. There are 16 residues in the CDR3. Trimming shortened V by 0 bases and J by 4 bases, and 13 bases separated the two germline ends. The CDR3 sequence is CASSLAPLDENQPQHF. The CDR3 nucleotides read TGTGCCAGCAGTTTAGCGCCGTTGGATGAGAATCAGCCCCAGCATTTT.

This clonotype was found many times. The chain carries TRBV9 and TRBJ2-1; tentative D call: TRBD1 (6 bases). The CDR3 extends over 15 amino acids. Per the germline V gene, CDR1 is SGDLS and CDR2 is YYNGEE. Trimming took 4 bases from V and 8 from J, leaving 19 bases between them. The CDR3 nucleotides are TGTGCCAGCAGCCCCCGGGACACCCCCCGGGATGAGCAGTTCTTC. Protein product: CASSPRDTPRDEQFF.

This clonotype was detected many times. The chain has TRBV6-1 and TRBJ1-3, with D possibly being TRBD1 (5 bases). The CDR3 consists of 15 residues. Germline CDR1 is MNHNS and CDR2 is SASEGT. V lost 7 bases and J lost 0, with 13 bases in between. The CDR3 spells CASTVHQGSGNTIYF. The CDR3, as DNA: TGTGCCAGCACCGTGCATCAGGGCTCTGGAAACACCATATATTTT.

This clonotype was seen a handful of times. The V gene is TRBV28, the J gene TRBJ1-4; a possible D gene is TRBD1 (5 bases). Germline CDR1 is MDHEN and CDR2 is SYDVKM. V gave up 2 bases and J gave up 15 bases, with 19 bases separating them. This CDR3 is built from 14 residues. The CDR3 DNA is TGTGCCAGCAGTTTAGGGGGACTTGATTCTGGGATGTTTTTT. Protein: CASSLGGLDSGMFF.

Many counts were recorded for this clonotype. The CDR3 region is CASSPHTRGTSGNEQFF. In DNA form, the CDR3 reads TGCGCCAGCAGCCCCCACACTCGCGGGACTAGCGGCAATGAGCAGTTCTTC. The chain joins TRBV5-1 to TRBJ2-1; 11 bases agree with TRBD2. Unmatched junction bases numbered 12, after V lost 4 bases and J lost 6 bases. This CDR3 comprises 17 residues. Looked up from germline, CDR1 is SGHRS and CDR2 is YFSETQ.

The table lists this clonotype with a few counts. V gene TRBV11-2 combines with J gene TRBJ2-1; TRBD2 is a possible D gene (6 bases). Trimming took 5 bases from V and 4 from J, leaving 18 bases between them. The CDR3 has 16 amino acids. Germline CDR1 and CDR2: SGHAT and FQNNGV. The CDR3 DNA follows: TGTGCCAGCAGCCCGGGCCTTAGCGGCCAGTACAATGAGCAGTTCTTC. Protein sequence: CASSPGLSGQYNEQFF.

At least ten counts were recorded for this clonotype. The gene calls are TRBV30 and TRBJ1-1, with D perhaps TRBD1 (6 bases). Germline CDR1 reads GTSNPN; CDR2 reads SVGIG (reference sequence). V was trimmed by 2 bases and J by 3 bases, leaving 16 bases between them. This CDR3 comprises 15 residues. The CDR3 reads CAWSPGALGDTEAFF. The CDR3 DNA reads as TGTGCCTGGAGTCCGGGGGCTCTCGGCGACACTGAAGCTTTCTTT.

The chain employs TRBV28 and TRBJ2-5; weak D call: TRBD1 (5 bases). Germline V CDR1 and CDR2: MDHEN, SYDVKM. The CDR3 sequence is 13 residues long. V lost 3 bases and J lost 1, with 6 bases in between. The CDR3 loop reads CASSLDIQETQYF. As DNA, the CDR3 is TGTGCCAGCAGTTTGGACATCCAAGAGACCCAGTACTTC.

This clonotype was seen more than once but under ten times. V is TRBV28 and J is TRBJ2-5; 9 bases match TRBD1. Germline V gene sequence: CDR1 MDHEN, CDR2 SYDVKM. V shed 3 bases, J shed 5 bases, and the junction held 4 bases outside the gene matches. This CDR3 comprises 14 residues. The CDR3 loop reads CASSFSDRGETQYF. The CDR3 coding sequence is TGTGCCAGCAGTTTCTCGGACAGGGGTGAGACCCAGTACTTC.

This clonotype occurred many times. The CDR3 protein is CASSPGTVSYNEQFF. CDR3 DNA: TGTGCCAGCAGCCCCGGGACAGTCTCCTACAATGAGCAGTTCTTC. This chain joins TRBV12-3 or TRBV12-4 and TRBJ2-1; 7 positions match TRBD1. Losses at the gene ends were 6 bases for V and 0 bases for J; bases not matched to a gene: 5. The CDR3 sequence is 15 residues long.

Regarding this clonotype: This may stem from a read error, because a much larger clone lies one nucleotide away. The chain combines TRBV3-1 with TRBJ2-1; TRBD1 is a possible D gene (6 bases). The germline V and J ends were trimmed by 0 bases and 2 bases, with 8 bases remaining between them. The CDR3 totals 15 residues. Germline loops: CDR1 LGHDT, CDR2 YNNKEL (reference sequence). The CDR3 DNA sequence: TGTGCCAGCAGCCAAGAGGACAGCCCCTACAATGAGCAGTTCTTC. This gives the protein CASSQEDSPYNEQFF.